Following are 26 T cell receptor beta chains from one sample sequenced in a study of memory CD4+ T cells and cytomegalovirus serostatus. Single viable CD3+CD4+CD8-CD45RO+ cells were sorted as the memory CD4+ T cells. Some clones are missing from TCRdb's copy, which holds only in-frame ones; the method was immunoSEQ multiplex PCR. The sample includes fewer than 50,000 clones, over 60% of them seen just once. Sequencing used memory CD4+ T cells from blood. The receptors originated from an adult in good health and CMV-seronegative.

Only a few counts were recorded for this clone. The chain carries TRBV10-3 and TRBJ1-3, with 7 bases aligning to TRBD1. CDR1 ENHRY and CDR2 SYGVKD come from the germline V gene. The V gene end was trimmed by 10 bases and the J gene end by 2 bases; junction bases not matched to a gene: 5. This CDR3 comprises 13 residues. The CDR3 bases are TGTGCCACCGTACAGGGGACTGGAAACACCATATATTTT. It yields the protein CATVQGTGNTIYF.

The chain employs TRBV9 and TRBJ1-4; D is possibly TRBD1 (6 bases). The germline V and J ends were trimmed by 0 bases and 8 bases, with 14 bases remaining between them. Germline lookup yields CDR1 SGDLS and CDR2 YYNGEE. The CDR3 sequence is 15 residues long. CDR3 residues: CASSVDGRGREKLFF. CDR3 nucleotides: TGTGCCAGCAGCGTAGATGGCAGGGGTCGGGAAAAACTGTTTTTT.

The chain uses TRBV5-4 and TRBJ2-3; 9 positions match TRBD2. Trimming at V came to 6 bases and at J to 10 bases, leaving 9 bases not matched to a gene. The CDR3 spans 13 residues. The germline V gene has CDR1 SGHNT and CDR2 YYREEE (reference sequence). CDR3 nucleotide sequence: TGTGCCAGCACGGCTAGCGGGGATTCAGCGCAGTATTTT. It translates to CASTASGDSAQYF.

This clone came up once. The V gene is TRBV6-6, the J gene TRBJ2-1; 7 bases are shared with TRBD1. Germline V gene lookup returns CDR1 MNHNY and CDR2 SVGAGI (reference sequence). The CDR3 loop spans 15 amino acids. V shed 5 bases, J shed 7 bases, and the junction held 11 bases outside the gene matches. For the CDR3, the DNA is TGTGCCAGCAGTGGGGCCGGGACAGTTCAAAATGAGCAGTTCTTC. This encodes CASSGAGTVQNEQFF.

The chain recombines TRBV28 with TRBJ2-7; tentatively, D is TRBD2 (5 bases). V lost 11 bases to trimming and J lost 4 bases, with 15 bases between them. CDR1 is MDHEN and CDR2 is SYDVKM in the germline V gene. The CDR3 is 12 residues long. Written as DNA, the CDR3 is TGTGCCGGGCCAGGAGGATTGTACGAGCAGTACTTC. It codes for CAGPGGLYEQYF.

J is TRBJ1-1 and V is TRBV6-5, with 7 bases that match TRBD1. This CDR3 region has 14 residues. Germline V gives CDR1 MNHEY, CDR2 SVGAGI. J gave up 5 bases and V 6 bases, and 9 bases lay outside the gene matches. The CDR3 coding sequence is TGTGCCAGCAGCATAGACAGGGTGGGGACTGAAGCTTTCTTT. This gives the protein CASSIDRVGTEAFF.

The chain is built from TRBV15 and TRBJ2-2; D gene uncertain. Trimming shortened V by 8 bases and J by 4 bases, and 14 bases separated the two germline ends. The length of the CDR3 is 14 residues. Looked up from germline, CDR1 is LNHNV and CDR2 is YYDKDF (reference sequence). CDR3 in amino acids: CATSIRAGTGELFF. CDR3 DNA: TGTGCCACCTCCATTAGGGCCGGCACCGGGGAGCTGTTTTTT. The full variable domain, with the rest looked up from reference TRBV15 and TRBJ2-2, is DAMVIQNPRYQVTQFGKPVTLSCSQTLNHNVMYWYQQKSSQAPKLLFHYYDKDFNNEADTPDNFQSRRPNTSFCFLDIRSPGLGDTAMYLCATSIRAGTGELFFGEGSRLTVL.

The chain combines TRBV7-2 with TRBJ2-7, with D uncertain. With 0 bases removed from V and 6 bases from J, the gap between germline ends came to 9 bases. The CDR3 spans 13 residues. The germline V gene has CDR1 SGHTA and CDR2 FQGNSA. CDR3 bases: TGTGCCAGCAGCTTAGCACTGGCGCGCGAGCAGTACTTC. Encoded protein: CASSLALAREQYF.

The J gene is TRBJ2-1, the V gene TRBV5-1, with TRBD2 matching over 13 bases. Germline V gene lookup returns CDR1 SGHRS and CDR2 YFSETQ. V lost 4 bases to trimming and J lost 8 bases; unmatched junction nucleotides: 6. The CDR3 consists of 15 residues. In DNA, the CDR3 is TGCGCCAGCAGCCGCGGACTAGCGGGAGACGATGAGCAGTTCTTC. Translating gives CASSRGLAGDDEQFF.

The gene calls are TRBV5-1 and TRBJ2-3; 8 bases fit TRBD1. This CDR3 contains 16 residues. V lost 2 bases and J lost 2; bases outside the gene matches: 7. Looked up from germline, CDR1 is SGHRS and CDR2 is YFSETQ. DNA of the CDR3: TGCGCCAGCAGCTTTTATGGGGACAGGACCACAGATACGCAGTATTTT. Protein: CASSFYGDRTTDTQYF. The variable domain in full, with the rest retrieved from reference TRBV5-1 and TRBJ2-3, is KAGVTQTPRYLIKTRGQQVTLSCSPISGHRSVSWYQQTPGQGLQFLFEYFSETQRNKGNFPGRFSGRQFSNSRSEMNVSTLELGDSALYLCASSFYGDRTTDTQYFGPGTRLTVL.

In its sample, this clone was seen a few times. The CDR3 reads CASSSSDTYEQYF. DNA of the CDR3: TGTGCCAGCAGCTCTTCAGACACCTACGAGCAGTACTTC. This sequence joins TRBV7-9 and TRBJ2-7, with D unresolved. V lost 4 bases and J 2 bases, leaving 9 bases between the germline ends. Germline V gene lookup returns CDR1 SEHNR and CDR2 FQNEAQ (reference sequence). CDR3 length equals 13 residues.

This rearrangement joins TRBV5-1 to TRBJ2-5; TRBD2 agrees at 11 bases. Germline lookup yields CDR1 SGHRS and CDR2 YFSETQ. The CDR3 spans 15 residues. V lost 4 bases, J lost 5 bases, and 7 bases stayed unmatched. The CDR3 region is CASSPTLAGGETQYF. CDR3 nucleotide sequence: TGCGCCAGCAGCCCAACGCTAGCGGGAGGTGAGACCCAGTACTTC.

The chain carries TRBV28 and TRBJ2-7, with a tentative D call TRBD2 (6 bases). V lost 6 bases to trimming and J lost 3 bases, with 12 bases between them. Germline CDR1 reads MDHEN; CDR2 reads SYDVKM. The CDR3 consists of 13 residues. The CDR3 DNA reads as TGTGCCAGCAGCCGGGGACTTTACTACGAGCAGTACTTC. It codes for CASSRGLYYEQYF.

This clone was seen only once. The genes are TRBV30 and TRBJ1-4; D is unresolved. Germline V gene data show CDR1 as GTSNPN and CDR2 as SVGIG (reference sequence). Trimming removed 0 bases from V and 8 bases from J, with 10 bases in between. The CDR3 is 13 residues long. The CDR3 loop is CAWSVPEREKLFF. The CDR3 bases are TGTGCCTGGAGTGTACCAGAGCGGGAAAAACTGTTTTTT.

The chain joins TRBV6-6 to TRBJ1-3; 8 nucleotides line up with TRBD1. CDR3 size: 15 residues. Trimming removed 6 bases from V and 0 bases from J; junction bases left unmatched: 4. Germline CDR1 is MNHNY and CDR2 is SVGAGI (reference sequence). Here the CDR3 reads CASSMGQVSGNTIYF. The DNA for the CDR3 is TGTGCCAGCAGCATGGGACAGGTCTCTGGAAACACCATATATTTT.

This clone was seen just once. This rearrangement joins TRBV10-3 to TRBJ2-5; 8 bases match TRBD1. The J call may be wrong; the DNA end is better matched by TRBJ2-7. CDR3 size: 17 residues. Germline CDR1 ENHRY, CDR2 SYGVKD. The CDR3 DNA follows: TGTGCCATCAGTGAGTCGGGGCCGGGACAGGTGAACTACGAGCAGTACTTC. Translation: CAISESGPGQVNYEQYF.

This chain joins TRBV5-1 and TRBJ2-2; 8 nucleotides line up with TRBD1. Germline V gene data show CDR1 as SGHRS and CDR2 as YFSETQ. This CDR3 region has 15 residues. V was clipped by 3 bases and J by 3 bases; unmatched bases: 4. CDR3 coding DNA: TGCGCCAGCAGCTACAGGGGGGTCGACACCGGGGAGCTGTTTTTT. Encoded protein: CASSYRGVDTGELFF.

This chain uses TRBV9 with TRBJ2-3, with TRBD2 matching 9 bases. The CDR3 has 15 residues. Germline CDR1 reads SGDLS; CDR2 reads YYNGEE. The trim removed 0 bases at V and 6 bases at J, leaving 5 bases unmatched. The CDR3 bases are TGTGCCAGCAGCGTAGAGGGACTAGCAGGCGATACGCAGTATTTT. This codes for CASSVEGLAGDTQYF.

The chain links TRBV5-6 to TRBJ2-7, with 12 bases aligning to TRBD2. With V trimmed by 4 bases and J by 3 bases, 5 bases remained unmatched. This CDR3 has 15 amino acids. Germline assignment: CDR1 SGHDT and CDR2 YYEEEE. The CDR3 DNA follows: TGTGCCAGCAGCCCACAGGGACTAGCGGGCTACGAGCAGTACTTC. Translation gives CASSPQGLAGYEQYF.

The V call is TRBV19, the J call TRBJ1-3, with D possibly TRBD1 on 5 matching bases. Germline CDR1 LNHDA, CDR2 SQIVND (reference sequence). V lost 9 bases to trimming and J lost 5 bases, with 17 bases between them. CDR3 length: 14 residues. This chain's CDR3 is CARAGHAVRNTIYF. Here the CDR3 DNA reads TGTGCCAGGGCCGGACATGCCGTGCGAAACACCATATATTTT. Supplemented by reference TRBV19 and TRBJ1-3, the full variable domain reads DGGITQSPKYLFRKEGQNVTLSCEQNLNHDAMYWYRQDPGQGLRLIYYSQIVNDFQKGDIAEGYSVSREKKESFPLTVTSAQKNPTAFYLCARAGHAVRNTIYFGEGSWLTVV.

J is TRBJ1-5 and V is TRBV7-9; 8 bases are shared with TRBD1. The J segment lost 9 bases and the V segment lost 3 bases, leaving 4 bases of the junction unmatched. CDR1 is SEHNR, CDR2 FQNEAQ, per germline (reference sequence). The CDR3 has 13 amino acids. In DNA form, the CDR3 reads TGTGCCAGCAGCTTGCAGGGGGCGAGGCCCCAGCATTTT. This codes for CASSLQGARPQHF.

This chain's CDR3 is CASSVSGANVLTF. CDR3 bases: TGTGCCAGTAGTGTCTCTGGGGCCAACGTCCTGACTTTC. The rearrangement links TRBV19 to TRBJ2-6; no firm D call. This CDR3 has 13 amino acids. V dropped 5 bases and J dropped 0 bases, with 2 bases sitting between them. Per the germline V gene, CDR1 is LNHDA and CDR2 is SQIVND (reference sequence).

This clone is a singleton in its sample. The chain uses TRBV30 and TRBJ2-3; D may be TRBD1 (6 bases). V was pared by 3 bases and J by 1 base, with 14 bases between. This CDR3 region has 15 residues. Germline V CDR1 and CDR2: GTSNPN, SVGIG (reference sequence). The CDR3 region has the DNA TGTGCCTGGAGGCTCGGGACACCCCGCACAGATACGCAGTATTTT. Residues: CAWRLGTPRTDTQYF.

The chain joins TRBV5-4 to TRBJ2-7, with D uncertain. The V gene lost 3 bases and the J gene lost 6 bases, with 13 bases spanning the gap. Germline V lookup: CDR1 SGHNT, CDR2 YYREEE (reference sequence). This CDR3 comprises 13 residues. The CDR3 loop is CASSSERYVEQYF. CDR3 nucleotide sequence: TGTGCCAGCAGCTCGGAACGATACGTCGAGCAGTACTTC.

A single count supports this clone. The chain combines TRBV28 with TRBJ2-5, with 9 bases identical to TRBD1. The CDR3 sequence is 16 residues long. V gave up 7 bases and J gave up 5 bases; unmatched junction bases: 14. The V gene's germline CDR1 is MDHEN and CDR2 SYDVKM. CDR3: CASNVEGQGPGETQYF. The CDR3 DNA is TGTGCCAGCAACGTTGAGGGACAGGGCCCTGGCGAGACCCAGTACTTC.

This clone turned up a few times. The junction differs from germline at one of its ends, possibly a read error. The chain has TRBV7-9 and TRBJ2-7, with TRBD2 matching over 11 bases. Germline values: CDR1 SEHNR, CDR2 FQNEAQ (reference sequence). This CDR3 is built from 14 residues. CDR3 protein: CASSVAGGPYEQYF. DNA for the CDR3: TGTGCCAGCAGCGTAGCGGGAGGGCCTTACGAGCAGTACTTC.